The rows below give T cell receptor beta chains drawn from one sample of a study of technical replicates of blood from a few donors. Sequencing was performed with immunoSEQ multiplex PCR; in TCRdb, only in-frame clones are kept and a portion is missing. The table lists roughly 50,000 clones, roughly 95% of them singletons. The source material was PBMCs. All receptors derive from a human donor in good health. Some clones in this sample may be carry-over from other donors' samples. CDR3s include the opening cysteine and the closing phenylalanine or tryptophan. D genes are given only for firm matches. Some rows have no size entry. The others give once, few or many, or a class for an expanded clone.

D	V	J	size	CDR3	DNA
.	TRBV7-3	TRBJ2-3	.	CASSPKGWGSTDTQYF	TGTGCCAGCAGCCCAAAGGGGTGGGGAAGCACAGATACGCAGTATTTT
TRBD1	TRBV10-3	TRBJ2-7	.	CATQDREKDEQYF	TGTGCCACCCAAGACAGGGAGAAGGACGAGCAGTACTTC
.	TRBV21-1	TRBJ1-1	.	CASSTWGQGARWTEAFF	.
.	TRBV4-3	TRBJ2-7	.	CASSQDRAENTYEQYF	TGCGCCAGCAGCCAAGATCGTGCAGAAAACACCTACGAGCAGTACTTC
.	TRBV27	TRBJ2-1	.	CASRQVPPTFGEQFF	TGTGCCAGCCGACAGGTTCCCCCGACATTTGGTGAGCAGTTCTTC
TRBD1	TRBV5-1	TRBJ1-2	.	CASSARDSRLTNYGYTF	TGCGCCAGCAGCGCCCGGGACAGCCGATTAACTAACTATGGCTACACCTTC
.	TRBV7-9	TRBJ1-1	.	CASSSDRRNTEAFF	TGTGCCAGCAGCTCCGACAGGAGGAACACTGAAGCTTTCTTT
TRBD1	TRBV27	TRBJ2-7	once	CASSQTGTGQQYF	TGTGCCAGCAGTCAAACCGGGACAGGGCAGCAGTACTTC
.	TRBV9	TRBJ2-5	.	CASSVESDTETQYF	TGTGCCAGCAGCGTAGAGTCCGACACAGAGACCCAGTACTTC
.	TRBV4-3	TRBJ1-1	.	CASSQEGGSGTEAFF	TGCGCCAGCAGCCAAGAGGGGGGGTCGGGCACTGAAGCTTTCTTT
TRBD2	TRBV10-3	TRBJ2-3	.	CATRWGGITDTQYF	TGTGCCACAAGGTGGGGGGGAATCACAGATACGCAGTATTTT
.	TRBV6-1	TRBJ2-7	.	CASSDLGQPYF	TGTGCCAGCAGTGACCTTGGACAGCCGTACTTC
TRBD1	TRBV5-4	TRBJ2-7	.	CASSVDRASYEQYF	TGTGCCAGCAGCGTTGACAGGGCCTCCTACGAGCAGTACTTC
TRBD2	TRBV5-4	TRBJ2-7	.	CASSGRTSGYYEQYF	TGTGCCAGCAGTGGAAGGACTAGCGGATACTACGAGCAGTACTTC
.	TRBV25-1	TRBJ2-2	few	CASSPRGPNTGELFF	TGTGCCAGCAGCCCCAGGGGCCCGAACACCGGGGAGCTGTTTTTT
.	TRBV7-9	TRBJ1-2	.	CASSLGGTDYGYTF	TGTGCCAGCAGCTTAGGGGGCACTGACTATGGCTACACCTTC
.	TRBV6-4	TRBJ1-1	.	CASSYNPNTEAFF	TGTGCCAGCAGTTATAATCCGAACACTGAAGCTTTCTTT
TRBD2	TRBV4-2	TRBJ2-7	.	CASSKGLGDSYEQYF	TGTGCCAGCAGCAAAGGACTAGGGGATTCCTACGAGCAGTACTTC
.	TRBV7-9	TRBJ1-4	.	CASSLGGRGLYEKLFF	TGTGCCAGCAGCTTAGGGGGGAGGGGTTTGTATGAAAAACTGTTTTTT
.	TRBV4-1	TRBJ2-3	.	CASSKLGGGSDTQYF	TGCGCCAGCAGCAAGTTAGGAGGGGGCTCAGATACGCAGTATTTT
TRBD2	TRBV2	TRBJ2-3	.	CASSEGAAGATRDTDTQYF	TGTGCCAGCAGTGAAGGGGCAGCGGGGGCGACCCGAGACACAGATACGCAGTATTTT
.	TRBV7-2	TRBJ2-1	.	CASSLTQRISYNEQFF	TGTGCCAGCAGCTTAACCCAGCGGATCTCCTACAATGAGCAGTTCTTC
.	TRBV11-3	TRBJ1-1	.	CASSLDGDSREAFF	TGTGCCAGCAGCTTAGATGGGGACTCACGCGAAGCTTTCTTT
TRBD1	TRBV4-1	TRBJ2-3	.	CASSQWTGGFDTQYF	TGCGCCAGCAGCCAATGGACAGGGGGCTTTGATACGCAGTATTTT
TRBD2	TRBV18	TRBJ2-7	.	CASSPTGAGSYEQYF	TGTGCCAGCTCACCCACCGGAGCGGGGAGCTACGAGCAGTACTTC
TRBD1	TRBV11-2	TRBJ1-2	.	CASSDEAGGFYGYTF	TGTGCCAGCAGCGATGAAGCAGGGGGTTTCTATGGCTACACCTTC
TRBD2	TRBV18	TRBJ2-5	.	CASSGLAEETQYF	TGTGCCAGCTCAGGGCTAGCGGAAGAGACCCAGTACTTC
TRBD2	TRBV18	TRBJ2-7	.	CASSPTSGSYEQYF	TGTGCCAGCTCACCGACTAGCGGGAGTTACGAGCAGTACTTC
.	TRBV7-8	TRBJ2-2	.	CASSSVSLFNTGELFF	TGTGCCAGCAGCTCAGTATCCCTCTTTAACACCGGGGAGCTGTTTTTT
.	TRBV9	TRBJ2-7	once	CASSVGGRAGYEQYF	TGTGCCAGCAGCGTAGGAGGTAGGGCGGGCTACGAGCAGTACTTC
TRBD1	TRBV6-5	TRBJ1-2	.	CASSYRTGYGYTF	TGTGCCAGCAGTTACCGGACAGGATATGGCTACACCTTC
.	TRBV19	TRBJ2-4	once	CASSIDPSSWNIQYF	TGTGCCAGTAGTATAGACCCCTCGAGTTGGAACATTCAGTACTTC
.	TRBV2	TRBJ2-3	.	CATPKGGEKDTQYF	TGTGCCACCCCGAAGGGGGGGGAGAAAGATACGCAGTATTTT
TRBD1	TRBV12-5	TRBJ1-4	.	CASARGAALFF	TGTGCTAGTGCCAGGGGGGCGGCCTTGTTTTTT
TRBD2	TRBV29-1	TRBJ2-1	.	CSVDVGLAAGDEQFF	TGCAGCGTTGACGTCGGGCTAGCGGCCGGAGATGAGCAGTTCTTC